A single sample is the source of the 23 T cell receptor beta chains below, sequenced in a study of blood T cell repertoires in COVID-19. The method was immunoSEQ multiplex PCR; TCRdb's version includes in-frame clones alone and lacks a portion of them. The sample includes 150,000 to 200,000 clones, around 91% of them seen just once. Sample: PBMCs or T cells enriched from blood (not recorded which). The receptors derive from a woman between 18 and 29 years old who had recovered from COVID-19.

The V gene is TRBV18, the J gene TRBJ1-4; the D is unclear. CDR1 and CDR2 from the germline V gene are KGHSH and LQKENI. Trimming shortened V by 0 bases and J by 2 bases, and 4 bases separated the two germline ends. The CDR3 length is 14 residues. The CDR3 reads CASSPPGTNEKLFF. The CDR3 nucleotides read TGTGCCAGCTCACCACCCGGGACTAATGAAAAACTGTTTTTT.

This chain connects TRBV27 to TRBJ1-5; D remains ambiguous. Germline V lookup: CDR1 MNHEY, CDR2 SMNVEV (reference sequence). V lost 4 bases to trimming and J lost 5 bases, with 15 bases between them. The CDR3 spans 15 residues. The CDR3 DNA sequence: TGTGCCAGCAGTTCCTCGGACTCAAGTTATCAGCCCCAGCATTTT. Protein product: CASSSSDSSYQPQHF.

The chain is built from TRBV27 and TRBJ2-1, with unresolved D. Per the germline V gene, CDR1 is MNHEY and CDR2 is SMNVEV (reference sequence). Between the trimmed V and J ends, which lost 4 bases and 3 bases, there was a span of 10 bases. The CDR3 totals 14 residues. CDR3 nucleotide sequence: TGTGCCAGCAGTTACCCCAGCGACTACAATGAGCAGTTCTTC. Its protein product is CASSYPSDYNEQFF.

The rearrangement uses TRBV7-3 and TRBJ2-1, with TRBD1 matching 8 bases. The CDR3 length is 14 residues. CDR1 SGHTA and CDR2 FQGTGA come from the germline V gene. J was trimmed by 10 bases and V by 4 bases; bases with no gene match: 9. CDR3 in amino acids: CASSSFGTGGEQFF. The CDR3 coding sequence is TGTGCCAGCAGCTCGTTCGGGACAGGAGGAGAGCAGTTCTTC.

This chain uses TRBV30 with TRBJ2-1, with TRBD2 matching over 8 bases. Germline V gene data show CDR1 as GTSNPN and CDR2 as SVGIG (reference sequence). CDR3 length equals 15 residues. J lost 7 bases, V lost 0 bases, and 8 bases had no gene match. This CDR3 reads CAWSVGGRLRNEQFF. DNA of the CDR3: TGTGCCTGGAGTGTCGGCGGGAGGCTAAGGAATGAGCAGTTCTTC.

The DNA for the CDR3 is TGCGCCAGCAGCAAAACAGGGCCCCAAGAGACCCAGTACTTC. Translation gives CASSKTGPQETQYF. The chain employs TRBV5-1 and TRBJ2-5, with a weak D call TRBD1 (6 bases). Per the germline V gene, CDR1 is SGHRS and CDR2 is YFSETQ. Trimming stripped 4 bases from V and 1 base from J, with 11 bases between. This CDR3 contains 14 residues.

The chain employs TRBV27 and TRBJ1-1; possible D gene TRBD1, 6 bases. The CDR3 consists of 12 residues. Germline V gives CDR1 MNHEY, CDR2 SMNVEV (reference sequence). Trimming left V 5 bases short and J 6 bases short, with 10 bases between. The DNA for the CDR3 is TGTGCCAGCAGTCCCGCAGGGGCTGAAGCTTTCTTT. Amino acid sequence: CASSPAGAEAFF.

J is TRBJ2-1 and V is TRBV5-1; 7 bases are a match to TRBD2. V was clipped by 4 bases and J by 5 bases; unmatched bases: 12. From germline, CDR1 is SGHRS and CDR2 YFSETQ. The CDR3 is 16 residues long. The CDR3 DNA reads as TGCGCCAGCAGCCCAAAGGCGGGAGAGGTGGACAATGAGCAGTTCTTC. It encodes CASSPKAGEVDNEQFF.

The chain recombines TRBV28 with TRBJ2-7; TRBD1 agrees at 8 bases. The CDR3 sequence is 12 residues long. Per the germline V gene, CDR1 is MDHEN and CDR2 is SYDVKM. With V trimmed by 6 bases and J by 4 bases, 2 bases remained unmatched. CDR3 residues: CASRRQGYEQYF. The CDR3 bases are TGTGCCAGCAGAAGACAGGGGTACGAGCAGTACTTC.

The chain has TRBV3-1 (or the pseudogene TRBV3-2) and TRBJ2-3; perhaps TRBD2 as D (5 bases). Trimming took 2 bases from V and 6 from J, leaving 12 bases between them. Germline values: CDR1 LGHDT, CDR2 YNNKEL (reference sequence). This CDR3 spans 14 amino acids. The chain's CDR3 is CASSQSAGGDTQYF. The CDR3 DNA reads TGTGCCAGCAGCCAATCGGCAGGCGGGGATACGCAGTATTTT.

CDR3 sequence (DNA): TGTGCCAGCAGCCAATTACAGGGGGCTACGGGCTACACCTTC. The encoded protein is CASSQLQGATGYTF. V gene TRBV28 combines with J gene TRBJ1-2, with 9 bases that match TRBD1. J gave up 8 bases and V 6 bases, and 10 bases lay outside the gene matches. CDR3 length: 14 amino acids. CDR1 and CDR2 from the germline V gene are MDHEN and SYDVKM.

The genes are TRBV2 and TRBJ2-1; D not certain. The V end was cut by 6 bases, the J end by 4 bases, with 7 bases between. The germline V gene encodes CDR1 SNHLY and CDR2 FYNNEI. This CDR3 is built from 12 residues. The CDR3 nucleotides are TGTGCCAGCAGCCCAACATACAATGAGCAGTTCTTC. Translated: CASSPTYNEQFF.

The chain couples TRBV28 to TRBJ1-6; D is perhaps TRBD1 (5 bases). CDR1 MDHEN and CDR2 SYDVKM come from the germline V gene. Trimming cost V 4 bases and J 5 bases, with 18 bases left between them. CDR3 length equals 17 residues. CDR3 sequence: CASSSPALGANNSPLHF. Here the CDR3 DNA reads TGTGCCAGCAGTTCCCCGGCCCTAGGGGCTAATAATTCACCCCTCCACTTT.

In its sample, this clone was seen a few times. The rearrangement uses TRBV28 and TRBJ2-5; tentative D call: TRBD1 (7 bases). This CDR3 is 15 amino acids long. CDR1 is MDHEN, CDR2 SYDVKM, per germline. V was cut by 5 bases and J by 4 bases, with 17 bases left in between. CDR3 DNA: TGTGCCAGCAGTATACACAGGGGCGGGGTAGAGACCCAGTACTTC. Its protein is CASSIHRGGVETQYF.

V gene TRBV19 combines with J gene TRBJ2-4; D unresolved. Per germline, CDR1 LNHDA and CDR2 SQIVND (reference sequence). Trimming pared 8 bases from V and 4 bases from J, leaving 12 bases between. The CDR3 is 13 residues long. The CDR3 loop reads CASAGYQKNIQYF. The CDR3 DNA sequence: TGTGCCAGTGCAGGTTACCAAAAAAACATTCAGTACTTC.

The rearrangement uses TRBV5-6 and TRBJ1-1, with TRBD1 matching over 10 bases. CDR1 and CDR2 (germline): SGHDT, YYEEEE. V dropped 3 bases and J dropped 11; count of bases not matched to a gene: 7. The CDR3 consists of 13 residues. The CDR3 reads CASSWTGQGDAFF. The CDR3 DNA is TGTGCCAGCAGCTGGACTGGACAGGGGGATGCTTTCTTT. Looking up the rest from reference TRBV5-6 and TRBJ1-1 gives the full variable domain: DAGVTQSPTHLIKTRGQQVTLRCSPKSGHDTVSWYQQALGQGPQFIFQYYEEEERQRGNFPDRFSGHQFPNYSSELNVNALLLGDSALYLCASSWTGQGDAFFGQGTRLTVV.

This clone was seen just once. V and J are TRBV5-5 and TRBJ2-2; D perhaps matches TRBD1 (5 bases). Germline V lookup: CDR1 SGHKS, CDR2 YYEKEE (reference sequence). The CDR3 is 14 amino acids. V gave up 5 bases and J gave up 4 bases, with 12 bases separating them. The CDR3 is CASRKDRGTGELFF. As DNA, the CDR3 is TGTGCCAGCAGGAAGGATAGGGGCACCGGGGAGCTGTTTTTT.

CDR3 amino acids: CASGRPTDSSNQPQHF. CDR3 bases: TGTGCCAGTGGAAGACCGACAGACTCTAGCAATCAGCCCCAGCATTTT. J is TRBJ1-5 and V is TRBV27; tentative D call: TRBD1 (5 bases). V was pared by 9 bases and J by 0 bases, with 18 bases between. Germline lookup yields CDR1 MNHEY and CDR2 SMNVEV (reference sequence). CDR3 length: 16 amino acids.

The chain recombines TRBV19 with TRBJ2-3; TRBD2 is a possible D gene (7 bases). Trimming removed 8 bases from V and 2 bases from J, with 17 bases in between. This CDR3 is 15 amino acids long. CDR1 and CDR2 from the germline V gene are LNHDA and SQIVND (reference sequence). CDR3 in amino acids: CASRGAGANTDTQYF. The CDR3 DNA reads TGTGCCAGTCGGGGGGCGGGAGCCAACACAGATACGCAGTATTTT.

The chain joins TRBV7-9 to TRBJ2-1; 10 bases line up with TRBD2. Germline CDR1 reads SEHNR; CDR2 reads FQNEAQ (reference sequence). This CDR3 comprises 15 residues. Trimming removed 4 bases from V and 1 base from J; junction bases left unmatched: 1. CDR3 bases: TGTGCCAGCAGCTCTAGCGGGAGATCCTACAATGAGCAGTTCTTC. Its protein is CASSSSGRSYNEQFF.

V is TRBV10-3 and J is TRBJ2-3, with TRBD2 matching 16 bases. V was clipped by 7 bases and J by 1 base; unmatched bases: 5. Per the germline V gene, CDR1 is ENHRY and CDR2 is SYGVKD. This CDR3 is built from 17 residues. The CDR3 region is CAITAGTSGRGTDTQYF. The CDR3 DNA reads TGTGCCATCACCGCCGGGACTAGCGGGAGGGGCACAGATACGCAGTATTTT.

This clone was seen a single time. The chain employs TRBV5-1 and TRBJ2-7; 12 bases match TRBD2. This CDR3 has 14 amino acids. The J segment lost 2 bases and the V segment lost 4 bases, leaving 1 base of the junction unmatched. Per germline, CDR1 SGHRS and CDR2 YFSETQ. The CDR3 is CASSGLAGPYEQYF. The CDR3 region has the DNA TGCGCCAGCAGCGGACTAGCGGGACCCTACGAGCAGTACTTC.

The chain has TRBV15 and TRBJ2-5; D is unresolved. The CDR3 has 14 residues. V was clipped by 5 bases and J by 5 bases, with 15 bases between them. Per the germline V gene, CDR1 is LNHNV and CDR2 is YYDKDF (reference sequence). The CDR3 sequence: CATSLVNPRETQYF. The CDR3 DNA reads TGTGCCACCAGCCTGGTTAACCCCCGGGAGACCCAGTACTTC.